This paragraph covers one TCR beta chain sequence. This entry belongs to a study of control samples from healthy donors and cancer patients. The protocol was immunoSEQ multiplex PCR, while the TCRdb copy is restricted to in-frame clones and leaves out a portion. Here the sample spans 100,000 to 150,000 clones, 92% being singletons. Germline assignment: CDR1 LNHDA and CDR2 SQIVND (reference sequence). The length of the CDR3 is 14 residues. The V end was cut by 7 bases, the J end by 0 bases, with 10 bases between. V gene TRBV19 combines with J gene TRBJ1-3; possible D gene TRBD1, 5 bases. Sequencing was done on a sample of blood. This TCR was recovered from a man younger than 35 in good health. The CDR3 region is CASKTDRSGNTIYF. The CDR3 nucleotides are TGTGCCAGTAAGACAGATCGCTCTGGAAACACCATATATTTT.